This section outlines one T cell receptor (beta chain) sequence together with its context. What it binds is unknown. This sample was taken from a study of cytomegalovirus exposure and HLA in healthy donors. The PCR employed 60 Vbeta primers together with 13 Jbeta primers. Clones were read by immunoSEQ multiplex PCR, and TCRdb kept only the in-frame ones, dropping some. The table shows 70,000 to 85,000 clones, with roughly 70% occurring only once. Between the trimmed V and J ends, which lost 1 base and 1 base, there was a span of 8 bases. Per germline, CDR1 SGHTA and CDR2 FQGNSA. CDR3 size: 16 residues. General study findings and limits: A later analysis reportedly found fewer N-insertions in an Asian-associated ancestry cluster than the approximately 670-donor mean.

Sample: PBMCs. This chain links TRBV7-2 with TRBJ2-6; D unresolved. This clonotype was obtained from a man in his forties in good health and CMV-seropositive. DNA for the CDR3: TGTGCCAGCAGCTTAGATCGTGTATCTGGGGCCAACGTCCTGACTTTC. Amino acid sequence: CASSLDRVSGANVLTF. Drawing the rest from reference TRBV7-2 and TRBJ2-6, the complete variable domain is GAGVSQSPSNKVTEKGKDVELRCDPISGHTALYWYRQSLGQGLEFLIYFQGNSAPDKSGLPSDRFSAERTGGSVSTLTIQRTQQEDSAVYLCASSLDRVSGANVLTFGAGSRLTVL.